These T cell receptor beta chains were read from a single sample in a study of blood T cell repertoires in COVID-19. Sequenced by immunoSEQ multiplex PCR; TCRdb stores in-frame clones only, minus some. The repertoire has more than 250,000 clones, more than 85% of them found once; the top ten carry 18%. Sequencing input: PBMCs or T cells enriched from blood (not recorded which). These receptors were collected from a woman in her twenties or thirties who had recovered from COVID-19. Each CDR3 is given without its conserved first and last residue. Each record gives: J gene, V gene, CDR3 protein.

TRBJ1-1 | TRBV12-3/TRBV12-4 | ASSLAGNTEAF
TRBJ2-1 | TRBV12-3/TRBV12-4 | ALGERGNNEQF
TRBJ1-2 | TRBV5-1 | ASSLGTAYGYT
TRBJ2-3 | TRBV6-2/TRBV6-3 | ASSYLAGGVNTQY
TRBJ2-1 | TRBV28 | AATGLHHEQF
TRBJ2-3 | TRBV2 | ASSEGTGGTDTQY
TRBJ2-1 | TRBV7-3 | ASSLGTSGKLDEQF
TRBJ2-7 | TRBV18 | ASSPPGTEDFGQY
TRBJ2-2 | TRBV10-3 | AIGGGANTGELF
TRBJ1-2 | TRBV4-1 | ASSQEAREGYGYT
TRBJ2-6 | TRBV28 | ASSRTATTGANVLT
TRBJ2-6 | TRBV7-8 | ASSLAPGQGSGANVLT
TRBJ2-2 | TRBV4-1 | ASSQPTRRTKGELF
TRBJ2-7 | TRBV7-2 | ASKPGQGAGEQY
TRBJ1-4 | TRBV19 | ASSHIPPRGQEKLF
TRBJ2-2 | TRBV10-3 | AISGTTTGELF
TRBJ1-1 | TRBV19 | ASSFQGGTEAF
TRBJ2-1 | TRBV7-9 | ASSLTPGSGMSYNEQF
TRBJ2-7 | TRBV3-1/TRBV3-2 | ASSPDGGTYEQY
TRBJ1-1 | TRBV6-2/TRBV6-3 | ASSPGIQGRRNTEAF
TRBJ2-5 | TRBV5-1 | ASSHGQGLGETQY
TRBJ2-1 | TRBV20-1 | SADRDGEQF
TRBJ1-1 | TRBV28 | ASSLLIQANTEAF
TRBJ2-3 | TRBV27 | ASRTSANTDTQY
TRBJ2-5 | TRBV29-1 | SVPRGVAGDQQETQY
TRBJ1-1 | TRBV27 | ASSPQTGLLTEAF
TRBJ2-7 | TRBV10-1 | ASSVQAIYEQY
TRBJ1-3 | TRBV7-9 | ASSLVGTGQSGNTIY
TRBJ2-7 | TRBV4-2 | ASSQLPGQNNYEQY